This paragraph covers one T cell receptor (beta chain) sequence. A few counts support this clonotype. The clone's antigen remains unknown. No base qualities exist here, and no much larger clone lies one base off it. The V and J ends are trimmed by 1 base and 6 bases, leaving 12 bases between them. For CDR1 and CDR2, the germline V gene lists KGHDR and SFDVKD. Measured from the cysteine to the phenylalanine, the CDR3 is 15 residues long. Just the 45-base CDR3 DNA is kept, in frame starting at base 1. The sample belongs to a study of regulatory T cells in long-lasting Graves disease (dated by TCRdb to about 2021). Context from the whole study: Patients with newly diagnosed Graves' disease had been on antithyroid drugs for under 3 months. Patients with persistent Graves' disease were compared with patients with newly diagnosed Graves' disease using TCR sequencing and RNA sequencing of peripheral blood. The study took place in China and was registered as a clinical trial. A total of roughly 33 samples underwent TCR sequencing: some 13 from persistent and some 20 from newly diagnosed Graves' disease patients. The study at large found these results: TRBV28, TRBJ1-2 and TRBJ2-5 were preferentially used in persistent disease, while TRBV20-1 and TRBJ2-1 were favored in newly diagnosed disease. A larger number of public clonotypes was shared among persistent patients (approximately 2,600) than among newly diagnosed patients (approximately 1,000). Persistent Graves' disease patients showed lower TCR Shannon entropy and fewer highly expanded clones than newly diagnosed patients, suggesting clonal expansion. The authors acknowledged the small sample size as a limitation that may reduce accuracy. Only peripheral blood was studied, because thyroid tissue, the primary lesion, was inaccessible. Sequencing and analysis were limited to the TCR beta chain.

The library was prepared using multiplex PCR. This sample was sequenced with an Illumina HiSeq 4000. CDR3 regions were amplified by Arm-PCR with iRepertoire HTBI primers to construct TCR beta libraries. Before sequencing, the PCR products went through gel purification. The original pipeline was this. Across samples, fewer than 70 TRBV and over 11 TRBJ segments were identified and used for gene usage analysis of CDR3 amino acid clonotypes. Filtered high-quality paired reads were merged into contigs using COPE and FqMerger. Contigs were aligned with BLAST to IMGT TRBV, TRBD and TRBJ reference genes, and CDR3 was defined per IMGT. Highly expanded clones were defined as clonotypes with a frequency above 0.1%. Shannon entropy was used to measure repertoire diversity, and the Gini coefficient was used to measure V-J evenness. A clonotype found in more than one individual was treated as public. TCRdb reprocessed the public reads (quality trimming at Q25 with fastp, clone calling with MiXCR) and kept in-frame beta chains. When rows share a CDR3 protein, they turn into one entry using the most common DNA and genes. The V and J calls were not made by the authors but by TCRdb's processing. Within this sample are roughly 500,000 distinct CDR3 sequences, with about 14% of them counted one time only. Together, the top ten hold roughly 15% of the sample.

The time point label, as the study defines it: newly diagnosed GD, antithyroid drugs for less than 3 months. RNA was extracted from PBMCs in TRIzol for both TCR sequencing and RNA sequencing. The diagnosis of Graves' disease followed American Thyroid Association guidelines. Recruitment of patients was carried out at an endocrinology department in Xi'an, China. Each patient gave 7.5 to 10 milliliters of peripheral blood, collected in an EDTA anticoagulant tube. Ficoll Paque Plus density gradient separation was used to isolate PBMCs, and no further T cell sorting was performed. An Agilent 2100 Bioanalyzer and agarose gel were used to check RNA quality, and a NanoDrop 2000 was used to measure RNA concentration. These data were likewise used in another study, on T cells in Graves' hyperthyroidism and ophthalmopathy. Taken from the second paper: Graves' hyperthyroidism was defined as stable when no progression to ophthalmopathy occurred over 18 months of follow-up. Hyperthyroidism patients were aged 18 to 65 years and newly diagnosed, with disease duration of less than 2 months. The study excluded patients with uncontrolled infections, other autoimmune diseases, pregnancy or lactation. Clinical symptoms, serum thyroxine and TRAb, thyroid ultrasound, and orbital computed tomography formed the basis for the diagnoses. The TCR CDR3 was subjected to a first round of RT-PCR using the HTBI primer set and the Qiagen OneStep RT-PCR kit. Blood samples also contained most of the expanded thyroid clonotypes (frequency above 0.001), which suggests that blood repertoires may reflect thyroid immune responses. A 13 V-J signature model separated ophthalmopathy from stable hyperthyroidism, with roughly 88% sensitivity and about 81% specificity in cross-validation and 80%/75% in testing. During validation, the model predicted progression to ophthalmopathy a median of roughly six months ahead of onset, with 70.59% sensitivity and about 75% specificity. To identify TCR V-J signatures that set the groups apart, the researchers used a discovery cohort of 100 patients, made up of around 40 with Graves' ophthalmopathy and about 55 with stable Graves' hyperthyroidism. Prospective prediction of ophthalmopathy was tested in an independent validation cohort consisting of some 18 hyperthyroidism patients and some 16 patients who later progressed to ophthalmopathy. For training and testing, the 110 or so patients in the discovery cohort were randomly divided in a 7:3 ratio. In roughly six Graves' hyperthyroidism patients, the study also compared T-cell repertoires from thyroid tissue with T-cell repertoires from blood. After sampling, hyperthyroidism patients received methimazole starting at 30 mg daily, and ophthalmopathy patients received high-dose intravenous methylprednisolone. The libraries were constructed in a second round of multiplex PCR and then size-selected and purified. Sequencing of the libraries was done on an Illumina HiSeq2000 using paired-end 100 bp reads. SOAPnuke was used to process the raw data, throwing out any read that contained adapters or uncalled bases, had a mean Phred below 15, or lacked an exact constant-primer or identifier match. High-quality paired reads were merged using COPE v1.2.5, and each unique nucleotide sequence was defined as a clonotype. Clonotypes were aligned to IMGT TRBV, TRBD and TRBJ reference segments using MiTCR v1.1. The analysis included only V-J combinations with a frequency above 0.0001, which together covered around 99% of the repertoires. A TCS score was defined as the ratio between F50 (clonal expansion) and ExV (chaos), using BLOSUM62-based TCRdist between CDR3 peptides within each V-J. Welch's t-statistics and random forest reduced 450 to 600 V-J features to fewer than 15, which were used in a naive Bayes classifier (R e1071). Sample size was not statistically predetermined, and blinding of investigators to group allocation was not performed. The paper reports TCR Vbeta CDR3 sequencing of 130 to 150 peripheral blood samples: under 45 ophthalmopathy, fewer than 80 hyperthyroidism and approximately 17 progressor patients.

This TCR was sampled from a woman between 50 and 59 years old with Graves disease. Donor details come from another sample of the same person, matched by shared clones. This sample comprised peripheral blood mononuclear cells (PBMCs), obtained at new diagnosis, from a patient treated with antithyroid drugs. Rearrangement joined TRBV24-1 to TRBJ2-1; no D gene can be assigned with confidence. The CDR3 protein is CATSDFGRSGNEQFF. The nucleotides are TGTGCCACCAGTGATTTCGGACGATCGGGCAATGAGCAGTTCTTC.